This paragraph reports one T cell receptor beta chain. The antigen is not known. Sequencing used immunoSEQ multiplex PCR; TCRdb keeps in-frame clones, though not all of them. The sample comprises about 120,000 clones, around nine tenths of which are singletons, and more than 7.5% rests with the top ten. This sample was included in a study of T cell responses to AZD1222 COVID-19 vaccine. Overall study results and limits: Targeting of unmutated variant regions was reportedly seen in nearly half of spike-specific TCRs.

Sample: peripheral blood, taken on day 0 of AZD1222 vaccination. The clonotype comes from an adult in good health.

Here the CDR3 reads CASSEVGGNTEAFF. The DNA for the CDR3 is TGTGCCAGCAGTGAAGTGGGGGGGAACACTGAAGCTTTCTTT. The chain uses TRBV2 and TRBJ1-1; tentatively, D is TRBD1 (5 bases). Trimming shortened V by 1 base and J by 1 base, and 7 bases separated the two germline ends. CDR1 and CDR2 (germline): SNHLY, FYNNEI. This CDR3 region has 14 residues.